This section outlines one TCR beta chain sequence together with its context. Its cognate antigen is unknown. The germline V gene encodes CDR1 DFQATT and CDR2 SNEGSKA (reference sequence). The CDR3 is 13 amino acids. With 3 bases clipped from V and 5 bases from J, the junction kept 2 bases outside the gene matches. Random hexamers were used to reverse transcribe roughly 0.45 to 1 ug of RNA. By means of immunoSEQ multiplex PCR, TCR beta CDR3 spanning 54 Vbeta and 13 Jbeta underwent amplification. Using its own MiXCR run on the immunoSEQ multiplex PCR reads, TCRdb lists one record per CDR3 protein. In the table there are some 77,000 distinct CDR3 sequences, 93% of which are singletons. These data are taken from a study of CD8 T cells in Susac syndrome. In the study overall: Patients with Susac syndrome, at blood draw, were therapy-naive, on corticosteroids, or on intravenous immunoglobulin alone.

Study-wide results and limits: The number of individuals included in the study's TCR sequencing and HLA analysis was acknowledged as relatively small.

Sequenced sample: CD4+ T cells from PBMCs. The J gene is TRBJ2-5, the V gene TRBV20-1; 11 bases are a match to TRBD2. The receptor's source is a human donor with Susac syndrome. In nucleotides, the CDR3 is TGCAGTGCTAGGGGACTAGCGGTGGAGACCCAGTACTTC. Translating gives CSARGLAVETQYF.